What follows is one T cell receptor beta chain and its context. Its antigen target is currently unknown. No base-level quality is on record; no much larger clone is a single base apart. This sample was included in a study of T cells in Graves' hyperthyroidism and ophthalmopathy (dated by TCRdb to between 2019 and 2020). With respect to the entire study: Peripheral blood samples were taken at the time of initial diagnosis, prior to any treatment. To identify TCR V-J signatures that set the groups apart, the researchers used a discovery cohort of 100 or so patients, made up of fewer than 50 with Graves' ophthalmopathy and 55 to 65 with stable Graves' hyperthyroidism. Prospective prediction of ophthalmopathy was tested in an independent validation cohort consisting of some 18 hyperthyroidism patients and over 15 patients who later progressed to ophthalmopathy. For training and testing, the approximately 92 patients in the discovery cohort were randomly divided in a 7:3 ratio. In addition, the study compared T-cell repertoires in thyroid tissue and in blood from about 6 Graves' hyperthyroidism patients. Following sampling, methimazole starting at 30 mg daily was given to hyperthyroidism patients, and high-dose intravenous methylprednisolone was given to ophthalmopathy patients. The paper reports TCR Vbeta CDR3 sequencing of some 140 peripheral blood samples: 43 ophthalmopathy, approximately 74 hyperthyroidism and about 17 progressor patients. The study at large found these results: Most expanded thyroid clonotypes (frequency above 0.001) were also detected in blood, suggesting blood repertoires may reflect thyroid immune responses. Sample size was not statistically predetermined, and investigators were not blinded to group allocation. A 13 V-J signature model separated ophthalmopathy from stable hyperthyroidism, with 87.88% sensitivity and 81.08% specificity in cross-validation and 80%/75% in testing. During validation, the model predicted progression to ophthalmopathy a median of around 7 months ahead of onset, with roughly 65% sensitivity and about 75% specificity.

The CDR3 runs 15 amino acids, cysteine and phenylalanine included. The entry retains the CDR3 DNA only, 45 bases that are in frame from base 1. The germline V gene sets CDR1 to SGDLS and CDR2 to YYNGEE. The trim is 0 bases for V and 10 bases for J, with a gap of 14 bases between the germline ends. The hyperthyroidism patients were between 18 and 65 years old and newly diagnosed, with a disease duration of less than 2 months. Patients with uncontrolled infections, other autoimmune diseases, pregnancy or lactation were excluded. Clinical symptoms, serum thyroxine and TRAb, thyroid ultrasound, and orbital computed tomography formed the basis for the diagnoses. For progressor patients, blood was drawn at the first diagnosis of hyperthyroidism, before any ophthalmopathy symptoms had appeared. PBMCs were isolated from about 9.1 ml of fresh peripheral blood by Ficoll-Paque density gradient centrifugation. Progressor patients were defined as those initially diagnosed with Graves' hyperthyroidism in whom ophthalmopathy developed during follow-up. Total RNA was extracted using Trizol reagent, and RNA quality was assessed on an Agilent 2100 Bioanalyzer.

The TCR beta CDR3 regions were amplified from the RNA transcripts. For the first round of RT-PCR on the TCR CDR3, the HTBI primer set was used together with the Qiagen OneStep RT-PCR kit. A second multiplex PCR round built the libraries, followed by size selection and purification. Sequencing of the libraries was done on an Illumina HiSeq2000 using paired-end 100 bp reads. Per the authors' processing: Raw data were processed with SOAPnuke, discarding reads with adapters, uncalled bases, mean Phred below 15, or no exact constant-primer or identifier match. High-quality paired reads were merged using COPE v1.2.5, and each unique nucleotide sequence was defined as a clonotype. MiTCR v1.1 was used to align clonotypes to the IMGT TRBV, TRBD and TRBJ reference segments. Only V-J combinations with frequency above 0.0001, covering 99% to 99.2% of repertoires, were analysed. The TCS score was defined as F50 (clonal expansion) divided by E x V (chaos), with BLOSUM62-based TCRdist calculated between CDR3 peptides within each V-J. Welch's t-statistics and random forest reduced around 520 V-J features to about 13, which were used in a naive Bayes classifier (R e1071). In TCRdb, the public reads were trimmed at Q25 with fastp and aligned with MiXCR, with productive beta chains retained. Rows are combined by CDR3 protein, so each entry shows the most common genes and DNA. For this entry, the V and J calls and clone size follow TCRdb and not the study's own pipeline. This sample has about 290,000 distinct CDR3 sequences in its table, and roughly 15% of those were observed once. The top ten clonotypes cover 30% to 35% of the sample.

The material sequenced was blood. This receptor was identified in a woman in her fifties or sixties with Graves' hyperthyroidism that later progressed to Graves' ophthalmopathy. The chain links TRBV9 with TRBJ1-6, with an unclear D gene assignment. CDR3 sequence: CASSVDNSGGSPLHF. The nucleotides are TGTGCCAGCAGCGTAGATAACAGCGGAGGATCACCCCTCCACTTT. Beyond the CDR3, the reference TRBV9 and TRBJ1-6 genes provide the residues; the full variable domain reads: DSGVTQTPKHLITATGQRVTLRCSPRSGDLSVYWYQQSLDQGLQFLIQYYNGEERAKGNILERFSAQQFPDLHSELNLSSLELGDSALYFCASSVDNSGGSPLHFGNGTRLTVT.